At least ten counts were recorded for the clone carrying this TCR beta chain. The TCRbeta library incorporated unique molecular identifiers. TCRdb fed the PCR reads into MiXCR, producing one record per CDR3 protein. The table lists over 85,000 distinct CDR3 sequences, 9% to 12% of them singletons. These data belong to a study of T-cell reconstitution after alpha-beta-depleted transplantation in children. V was trimmed by 2 bases and J by 9 bases, leaving 9 bases between them. Germline V gene data show CDR1 as SGHRS and CDR2 as YFSETQ. The CDR3 is 13 residues long. The sample here was PBMCs from the stem cell graft donor, taken from the stem cell graft. The chain combines TRBV5-1 with TRBJ1-6, with D unresolved. The clonotype originates from a human donor who donated a stem cell graft to a child with acute lymphoblastic leukemia. The CDR3 coding sequence is TGCGCCAGCAGCTTTGGGGAAGGTTCACCCCTCCACTTT. Translation: CASSFGEGSPLHF.